The clone carrying this T cell receptor (beta chain) was recorded at least ten times. The target antigen is unknown. These data are taken from a study of T cells in Graves' hyperthyroidism and ophthalmopathy. Individuals with ophthalmopathy presented a Clinical Activity Score of at least 3, a NOSPECS grade of at least 4 and a duration under 3 months. Reasons for excluding patients were uncontrolled infection, other autoimmune disease, pregnancy or lactation. Researchers took RNA transcripts and amplified the TCR beta CDR3 regions from them. A first-round RT-PCR of the TCR CDR3 used the HTBI primer set. Each CDR3 protein gets one entry after TCRdb re-called the multiplex PCR reads with MiXCR. The sample shows about 600,000 distinct CDR3 sequences, approximately 16% of them seen only once. Study observations and caveats: The model identified upcoming ophthalmopathy a median about six months ahead of onset. In blood, most of the thyroid clonotypes expanded above 0.001 were also present.

The V and J ends lost 2 bases and 3 bases respectively, with 13 bases between them. Germline CDR1 is KGHSH and CDR2 is LQKENI. This CDR3 spans 15 amino acids. The chain uses TRBV18 and TRBJ1-2; the D gene is possibly TRBD1 (5 bases). Sequencing input: blood. This TCR came from a woman between 35 and 50 years old with Graves' ophthalmopathy. The CDR3 nucleotides read TGTGCCAGCTCACCAGAACCCGGGGGGGACTATGGCTACACCTTC. Protein: CASSPEPGGDYGYTF.